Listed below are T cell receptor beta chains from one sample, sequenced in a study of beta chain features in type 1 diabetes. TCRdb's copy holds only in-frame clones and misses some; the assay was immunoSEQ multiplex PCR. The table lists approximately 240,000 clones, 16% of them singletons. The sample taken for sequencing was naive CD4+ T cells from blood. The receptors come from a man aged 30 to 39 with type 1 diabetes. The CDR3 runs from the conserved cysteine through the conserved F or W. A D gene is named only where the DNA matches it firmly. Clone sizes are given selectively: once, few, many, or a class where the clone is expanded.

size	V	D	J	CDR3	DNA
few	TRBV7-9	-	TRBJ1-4	CASSLATNEKLFF	TGTGCCAGCAGCTTAGCAACTAATGAAAAACTGTTTTTT
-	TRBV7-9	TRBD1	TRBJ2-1	CASSFQGAYNEQFF	TGTGCCAGCAGCTTTCAGGGGGCCTACAATGAGCAGTTCTTC
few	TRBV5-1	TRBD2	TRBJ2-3	CASSPTGLAGAEDTQYF	TGCGCCAGCAGCCCGACTGGACTAGCGGGAGCGGAAGATACGCAGTATTTT
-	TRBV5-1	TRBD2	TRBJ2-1	CASSLDGRAGNEQFF	TGCGCCAGCAGCTTGGACGGGAGGGCCGGGAATGAGCAGTTCTTC
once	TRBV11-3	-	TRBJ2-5	CASSNGETQYF	TGTGCCAGCAGCAATGGAGAGACCCAGTACTTC
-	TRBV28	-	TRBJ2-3	CASREGARDTQYF	TGTGCCAGCAGGGAAGGGGCAAGGGATACGCAGTATTTT
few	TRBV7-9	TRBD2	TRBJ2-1	CASRPTSGNYNEQFF	TGTGCCAGCAGACCGACTAGCGGGAACTACAATGAGCAGTTCTTC
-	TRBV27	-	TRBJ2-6	CATRPNSGANVLTF	TGTGCCACCCGGCCTAACTCTGGGGCCAACGTCCTGACTTTC
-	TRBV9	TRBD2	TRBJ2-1	CASSVVSSGRVNEQFF	TGTGCCAGCAGCGTAGTTTCCAGCGGGAGGGTCAATGAGCAGTTCTTC
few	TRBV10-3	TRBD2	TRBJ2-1	CAIGGTSGISPFF	TGTGCCATCGGGGGGACTAGCGGGATATCGCCGTTCTTC
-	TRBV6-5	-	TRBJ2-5	CASSYSKLETQYF	TGTGCCAGCAGTTACTCGAAACTGGAGACCCAGTACTTC
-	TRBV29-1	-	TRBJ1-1	CSFDRNTEAFF	TGCAGTTTCGACAGGAACACTGAAGCTTTCTTT
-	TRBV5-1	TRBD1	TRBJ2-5	CASSSAGQGETQYF	TGCGCCAGCAGCTCGGCGGGACAGGGGGAGACCCAGTACTTC
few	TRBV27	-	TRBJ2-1	CASSLRSPLNTYNEQFF	TGTGCCAGCAGTTTGAGGAGTCCTTTAAACACCTACAATGAGCAGTTCTTC
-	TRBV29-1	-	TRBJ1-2	CSVLQGNYGYTF	TGCAGCGTCCTCCAGGGGAACTATGGCTACACCTTC
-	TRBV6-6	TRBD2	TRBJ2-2	CASSLGLRDTGELFF	TGTGCCAGCAGTTTGGGACTACGGGACACCGGGGAGCTGTTTTTT
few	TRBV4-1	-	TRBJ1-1	CASSPRYGRENTEAFF	TGCGCCAGCAGCCCGAGATACGGGCGGGAAAACACTGAAGCTTTCTTT
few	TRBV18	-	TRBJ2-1	CASSPEPSTHEQFF	TGTGCCAGCTCACCCGAGCCCTCAACCCATGAGCAGTTCTTC
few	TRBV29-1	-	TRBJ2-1	CSVDQPPGDEQFF	TGCAGCGTTGACCAGCCACCAGGGGATGAGCAGTTCTTC
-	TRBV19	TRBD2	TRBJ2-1	CASSIPLLAGTYNEQFF	TGTGCCAGTAGTATCCCCCTACTAGCGGGAACCTACAATGAGCAGTTCTTC
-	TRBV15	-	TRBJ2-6	CATALGANVLTF	TGTGCCACCGCCCTCGGGGCCAACGTCCTGACTTTC
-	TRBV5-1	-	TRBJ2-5	CASSLSDTLEETQYF	TGCGCCAGCAGCTTGTCCGATACGCTGGAGGAGACCCAGTACTTC
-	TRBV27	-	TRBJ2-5	CASSSEGTVSYF	TGTGCCAGCAGTTCAGAAGGGACGGTTTCGTACTTC
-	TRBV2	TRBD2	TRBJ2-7	CASSGGLAGLNEQYF	TGTGCCAGCAGTGGAGGGCTAGCGGGGCTTAACGAGCAGTACTTC
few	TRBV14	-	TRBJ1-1	CASSQVAMNTEAFF	TGTGCCAGCAGCCAAGTTGCAATGAACACTGAAGCTTTCTTT
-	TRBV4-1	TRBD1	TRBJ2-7	CASSQDRLRDRGHEQYF	TGCGCCAGCAGCCAGGACCGTCTCCGGGACAGGGGACACGAGCAGTACTTC